This TCR beta chain was sequenced in a study of CD8+CD57+ T cells in acquired aplastic anemia. Genomic DNA, the template, was used for profiling of the TCR beta VDJ and CDR3. TCRdb re-called the reads through MiXCR, storing one row per CDR3 protein. Here the sample spans some 92,000 distinct CDR3 sequences, about 63% being singletons. The germline V gene encodes CDR1 ENHRY and CDR2 SYGVKD. V was cut by 7 bases and J by 2 bases, with 21 bases left in between. This CDR3 has 16 amino acids. Patients who underwent sequencing had shown CD8+CD57+ cell expansion by flow cytometry. Sequenced material: sorted CD4+, CD8+, or CD8+CD57+ T cells (not recorded which) from PBMCs. The clonotype originates from a human donor with aplastic anemia. This chain links TRBV10-3 with TRBJ2-7; D possibly corresponds to TRBD1 (6 bases). The CDR3 loop is CAIMEDRAGVTYEQYF. In nucleotides, the CDR3 is TGTGCCATCATGGAGGACCGGGCAGGGGTAACCTACGAGCAGTACTTC.